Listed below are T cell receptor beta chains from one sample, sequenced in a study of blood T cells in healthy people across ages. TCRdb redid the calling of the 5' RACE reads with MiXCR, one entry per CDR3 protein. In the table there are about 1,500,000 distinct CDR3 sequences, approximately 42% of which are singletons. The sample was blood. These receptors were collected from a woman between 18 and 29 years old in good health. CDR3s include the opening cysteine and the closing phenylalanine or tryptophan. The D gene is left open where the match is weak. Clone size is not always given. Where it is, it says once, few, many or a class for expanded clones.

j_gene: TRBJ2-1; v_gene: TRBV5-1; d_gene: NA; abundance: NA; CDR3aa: CASSLEGGNSYNGQFF
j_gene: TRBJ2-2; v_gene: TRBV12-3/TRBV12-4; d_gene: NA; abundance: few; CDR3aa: CASTLTNTGELFF
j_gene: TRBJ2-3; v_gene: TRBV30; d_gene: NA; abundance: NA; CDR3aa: CAGQRVGGTDTQYF
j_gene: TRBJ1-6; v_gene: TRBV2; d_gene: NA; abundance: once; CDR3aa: CASAVLRQYNSPLHF
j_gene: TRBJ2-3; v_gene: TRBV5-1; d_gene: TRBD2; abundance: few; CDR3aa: CASSLQTSGGTDTQYF
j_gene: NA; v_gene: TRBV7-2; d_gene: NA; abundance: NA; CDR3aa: CASSPLSGTDGGEQYF
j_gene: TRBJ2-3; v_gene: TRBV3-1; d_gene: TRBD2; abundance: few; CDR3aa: CASSQGLRETDTQYF
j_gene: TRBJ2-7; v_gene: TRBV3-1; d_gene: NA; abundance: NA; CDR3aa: CASSQAQGGPNNEQYF
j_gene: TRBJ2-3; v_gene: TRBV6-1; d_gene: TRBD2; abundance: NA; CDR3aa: CATKAGGGTDTQYF
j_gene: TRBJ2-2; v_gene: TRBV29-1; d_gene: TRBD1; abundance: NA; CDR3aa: CSVARDRGHSGELFF
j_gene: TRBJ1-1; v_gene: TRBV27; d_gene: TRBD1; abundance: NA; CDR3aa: CASNSLTGQQNTEAFF
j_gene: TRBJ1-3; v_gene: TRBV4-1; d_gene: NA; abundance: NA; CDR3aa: CASSPFGGPGRNTIYF
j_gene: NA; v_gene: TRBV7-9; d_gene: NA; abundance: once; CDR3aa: CASSPSLWGDEQYF
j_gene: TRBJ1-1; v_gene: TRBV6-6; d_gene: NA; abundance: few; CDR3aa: CASSLPNRDWNTEAFF
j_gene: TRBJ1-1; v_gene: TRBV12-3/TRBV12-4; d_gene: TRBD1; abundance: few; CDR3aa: CASSSYQGGTEAFF
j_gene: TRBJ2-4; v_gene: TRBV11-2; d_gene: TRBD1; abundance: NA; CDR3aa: CASSLEVTGGKEQYF
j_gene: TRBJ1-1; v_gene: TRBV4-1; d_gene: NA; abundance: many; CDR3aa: CASSQGVNTEAFF
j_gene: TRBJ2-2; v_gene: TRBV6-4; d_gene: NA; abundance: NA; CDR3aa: CASSALQEGRNTGELFF
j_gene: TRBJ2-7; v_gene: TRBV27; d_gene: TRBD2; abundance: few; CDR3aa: CASTTSGGYEQYF
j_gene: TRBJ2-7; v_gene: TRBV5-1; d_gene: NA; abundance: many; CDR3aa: CASSSTTLEGTYEQYF
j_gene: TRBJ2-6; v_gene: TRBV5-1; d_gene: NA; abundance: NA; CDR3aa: CASSEEAGANVLTF
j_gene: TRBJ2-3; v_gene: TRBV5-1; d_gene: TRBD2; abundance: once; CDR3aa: CASSSSGTSGITSTDTQYF
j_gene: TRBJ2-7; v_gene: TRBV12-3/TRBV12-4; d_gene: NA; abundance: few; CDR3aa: CASSSDSFAYEQYF
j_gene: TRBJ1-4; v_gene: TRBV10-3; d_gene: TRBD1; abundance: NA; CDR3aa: CAISNSTGVREKLFF
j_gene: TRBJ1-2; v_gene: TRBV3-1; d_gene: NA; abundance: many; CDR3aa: CASSPGTYGYTF
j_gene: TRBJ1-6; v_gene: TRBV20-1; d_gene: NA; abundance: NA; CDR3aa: CSARDRTGDSPLHF
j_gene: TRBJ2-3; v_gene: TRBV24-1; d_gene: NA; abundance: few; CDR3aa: CATSDSGESTDTQYF
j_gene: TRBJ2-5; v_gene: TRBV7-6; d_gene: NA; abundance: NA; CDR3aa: CASSLANVETQYF
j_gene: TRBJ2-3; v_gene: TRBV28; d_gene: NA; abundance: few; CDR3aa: CASTRGALYNTQYF
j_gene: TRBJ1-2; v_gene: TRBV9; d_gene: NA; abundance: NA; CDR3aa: CASSVDTGWQGYTF
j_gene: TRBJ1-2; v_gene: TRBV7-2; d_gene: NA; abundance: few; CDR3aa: CASSSRRGPRDYGYTF
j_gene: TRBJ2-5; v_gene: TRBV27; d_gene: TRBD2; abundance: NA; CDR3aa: CASSEFSGVRETQYF
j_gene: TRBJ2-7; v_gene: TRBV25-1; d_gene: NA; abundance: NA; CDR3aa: CASSEVGQGTHEQYF
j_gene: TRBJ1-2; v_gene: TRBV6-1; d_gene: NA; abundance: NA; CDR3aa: CASSELSRGYTF
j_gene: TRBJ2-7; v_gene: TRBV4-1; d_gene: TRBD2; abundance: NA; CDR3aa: CASSRGGTSHYEQYF
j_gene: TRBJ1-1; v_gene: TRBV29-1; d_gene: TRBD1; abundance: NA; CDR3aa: CSVSWTGMNTEAFF
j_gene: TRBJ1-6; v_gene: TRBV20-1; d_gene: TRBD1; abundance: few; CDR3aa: CSVARGFNNSPLHF
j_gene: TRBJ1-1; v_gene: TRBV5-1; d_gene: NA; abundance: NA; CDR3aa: CASSLDGGFNTEAFF
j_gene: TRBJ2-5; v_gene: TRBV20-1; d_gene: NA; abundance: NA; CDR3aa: CSATRNQETQYF
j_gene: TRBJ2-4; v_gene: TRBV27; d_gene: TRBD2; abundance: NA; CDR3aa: CASGLLSGGGTEQYF
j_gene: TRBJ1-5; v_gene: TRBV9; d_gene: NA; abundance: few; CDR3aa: CASTLGEGSNQPQHF
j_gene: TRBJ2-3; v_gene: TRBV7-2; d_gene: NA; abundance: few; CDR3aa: CASSFFRGSDTQYF
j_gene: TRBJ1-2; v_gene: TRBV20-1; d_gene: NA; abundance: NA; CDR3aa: CSARTQTYYGYTF
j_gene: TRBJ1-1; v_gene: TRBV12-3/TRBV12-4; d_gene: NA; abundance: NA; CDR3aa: CASSFGPLLDTEAFF
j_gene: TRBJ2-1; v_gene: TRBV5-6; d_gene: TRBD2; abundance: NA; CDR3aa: CASSSPTAGGRNEQFF